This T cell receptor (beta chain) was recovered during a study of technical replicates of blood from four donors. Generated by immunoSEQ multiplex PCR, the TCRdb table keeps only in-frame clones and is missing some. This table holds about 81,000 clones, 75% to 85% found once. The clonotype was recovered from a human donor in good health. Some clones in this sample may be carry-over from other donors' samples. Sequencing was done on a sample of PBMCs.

CDR3 DNA: TGTGCCAGCGGTCGGGGTTCCTCTGGAAACACCATATATTTT. It yields the protein CASGRGSSGNTIYF. The genes are TRBV27 and TRBJ1-3; D not certain. Germline CDR1 is MNHEY and CDR2 is SMNVEV (reference sequence). V lost 8 bases and J lost 0, with 11 bases in between. CDR3 length: 14 residues.